These T cell receptor beta chains were read from a single sample in a study of regulatory T cells in long-lasting Graves disease. MiXCR, run by TCRdb on the multiplex PCR reads, gives a single entry per CDR3 protein. Of 300,000 or so distinct CDR3 sequences in the sample, 20% were seen once. The sample was peripheral blood mononuclear cells (PBMCs), taken when the disease was refractory, from a patient treated with antithyroid drugs. These receptors came from a female donor with Graves disease. Both conserved end residues are part of each CDR3.

>TRBJ2-7|TRBV7-2
CASSLGFIEAYEQYF
>TRBJ2-3|TRBV12-3/TRBV12-4
CASSLGRRTSTDTQYF
>TRBJ2-5|TRBV7-8
CASSFETGYQETQYF
>TRBJ2-2|TRBV3-1
CASSQGRGELFF
>TRBJ2-5|TRBV11-2
CASSLVAGGQETQYF
>TRBJ1-4|TRBV20-1
CSARNRNEKLFF
>TRBJ1-2|TRBV24-1
CATSDQGKNYGYTF
>TRBJ2-7|TRBV20-1
CSARDRLENYEQYF
>TRBJ1-2|TRBV3-1
CASSAIPPLGQGGNYGYTF
>TRBJ1-6|TRBV7-2
CASSLTGDRSPLHF
>TRBJ2-5|TRBV18
CASSPGLRERGETQYF
>TRBJ2-3|TRBV27
CASSTGLALITDTQYF
>TRBJ1-6|TRBV20-1
CSARLWPSYNSPLHF
>TRBJ2-2|TRBV6-2/TRBV6-3
CASRYHRLAGGAGELFF
>TRBJ2-6|TRBV28
CASSEWAIVGANVLTF
>TRBJ1-4|TRBV20-1
CSARGVGRGPGTNEKLFF
>TRBJ1-2|TRBV7-9
CASSRTQNGYTF
>TRBJ2-2|TRBV7-2
CASSPLGGLTNTGELFF
>TRBJ1-2|TRBV3-1
CASSQDATGRVDGYTF
>TRBJ2-7|TRBV6-1
CASSQTSGARFF
>TRBJ1-1|TRBV29-1
CSVPLDRERTEAFF
>TRBJ1-1|TRBV20-1
CSASGQMNTEAFF
>TRBJ1-5|TRBV4-1
CASSHNNQPQHF
>TRBJ1-2|TRBV13
CASSPRGPIGYTF
>TRBJ2-7|TRBV5-1
CASSFDSTPYEQYF
>TRBJ2-5|TRBV7-2
CASSLQGSRRTQYF
>TRBJ1-2|TRBV3-1
CASSPWTGGEYGYTF
>TRBJ1-1|TRBV6-1
CASRPHRTGNTEAFF
>TRBJ2-7|TRBV7-9
CASSFPGTRAFEQYF
>TRBJ1-1|TRBV4-3
CASSQDRTTILPSEAFF
>TRBJ2-5|TRBV7-9
CASSLEAGETQYF
>TRBJ2-1|TRBV3-1
CASSQGTYYNEQFF
>TRBJ2-7|TRBV3-1
CASSDGPIYEQYF
>TRBJ1-1|TRBV6-1
CASTRTVNTEAFF
>TRBJ1-1|TRBV11-2
CASSSLGGLNTEAFF
>TRBJ1-6|TRBV7-9
CASSLDGARQGFNSPLHF
>TRBJ1-5|TRBV6-2/TRBV6-3
CASSYPGFRQPQHF
>TRBJ1-5|TRBV5-1
CASSQPTGGSNQPQHF
>TRBJ1-2|TRBV28
CASSLPLYRARYGYTF
>TRBJ1-1|TRBV7-6
CASSPIDRGLNTEAFF
>TRBJ2-5|TRBV6-1
CASKGQGGETQYF
>TRBJ1-1|TRBV29-1
CSVRSQLVPDTEAFF
>TRBJ2-1|TRBV7-9
CASSSTRGAAEYNEQFF
>TRBJ2-5|TRBV3-1
CASSQDLAGPQETQYF
>TRBJ1-2|TRBV11-3
CASSLGHVNYGYTF
>TRBJ2-2|TRBV19
CASSTPLDRYTGELFF
>TRBJ1-2|TRBV13
CASSLGGRDGYTF
>TRBJ2-2|TRBV10-3
CAISEATTLTGSYTGELFF